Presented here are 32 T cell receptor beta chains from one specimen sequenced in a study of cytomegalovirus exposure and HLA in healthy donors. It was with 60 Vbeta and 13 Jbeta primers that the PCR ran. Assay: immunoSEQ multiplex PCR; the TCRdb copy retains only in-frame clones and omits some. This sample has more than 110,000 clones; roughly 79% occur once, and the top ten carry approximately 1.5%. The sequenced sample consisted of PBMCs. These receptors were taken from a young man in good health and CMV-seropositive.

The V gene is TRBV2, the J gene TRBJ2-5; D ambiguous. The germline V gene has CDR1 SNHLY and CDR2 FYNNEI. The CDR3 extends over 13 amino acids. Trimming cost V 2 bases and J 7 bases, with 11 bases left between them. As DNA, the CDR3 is TGTGCCAGCAGTGAAAACTCTCCGGGGACCCAGTACTTC. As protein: CASSENSPGTQYF.

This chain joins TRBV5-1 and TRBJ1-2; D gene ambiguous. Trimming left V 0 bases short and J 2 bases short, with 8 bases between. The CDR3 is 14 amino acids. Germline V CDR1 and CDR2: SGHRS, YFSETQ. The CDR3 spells CASSLGQLNYGYTF. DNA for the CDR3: TGCGCCAGCAGCTTGGGGCAGTTGAACTATGGCTACACCTTC.

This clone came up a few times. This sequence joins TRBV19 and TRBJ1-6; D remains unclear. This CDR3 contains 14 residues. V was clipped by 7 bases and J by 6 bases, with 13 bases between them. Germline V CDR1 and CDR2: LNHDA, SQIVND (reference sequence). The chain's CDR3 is CASTTGGFNSPLHF. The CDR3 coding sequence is TGTGCCAGTACCACCGGCGGATTTAATTCACCCCTCCACTTT.

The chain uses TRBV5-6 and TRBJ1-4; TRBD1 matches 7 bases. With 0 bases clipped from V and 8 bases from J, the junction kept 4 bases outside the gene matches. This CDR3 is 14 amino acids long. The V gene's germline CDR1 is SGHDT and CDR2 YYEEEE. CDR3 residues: CASSLGDRDEKLFF. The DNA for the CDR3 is TGTGCCAGCAGCTTGGGAGACAGGGACGAAAAACTGTTTTTT. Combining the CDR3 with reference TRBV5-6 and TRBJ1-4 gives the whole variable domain DAGVTQSPTHLIKTRGQQVTLRCSPKSGHDTVSWYQQALGQGPQFIFQYYEEEERQRGNFPDRFSGHQFPNYSSELNVNALLLGDSALYLCASSLGDRDEKLFFGSGTQLSVL.

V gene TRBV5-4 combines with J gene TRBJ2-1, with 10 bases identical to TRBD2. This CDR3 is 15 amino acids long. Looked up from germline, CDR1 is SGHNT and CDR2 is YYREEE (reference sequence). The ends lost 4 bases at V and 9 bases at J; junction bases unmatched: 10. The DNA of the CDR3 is TGTGCCAGCAGCCCAAAGCGGGAGGGCCGGATTGAGCAGTTCTTC. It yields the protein CASSPKREGRIEQFF.

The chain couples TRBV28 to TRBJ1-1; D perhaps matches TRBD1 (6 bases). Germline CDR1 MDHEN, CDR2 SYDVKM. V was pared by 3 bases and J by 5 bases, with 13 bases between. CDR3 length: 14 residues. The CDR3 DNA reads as TGTGCCAGCAGTTTGGGAACAGGGCGGACTGAAGCTTTCTTT. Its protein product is CASSLGTGRTEAFF.

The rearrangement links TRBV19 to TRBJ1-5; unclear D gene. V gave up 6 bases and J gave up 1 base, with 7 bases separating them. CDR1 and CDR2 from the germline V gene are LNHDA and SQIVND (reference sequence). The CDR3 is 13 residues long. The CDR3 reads CASRRESNQPQHF. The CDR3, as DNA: TGTGCCAGTAGGAGGGAGAGCAATCAGCCCCAGCATTTT.

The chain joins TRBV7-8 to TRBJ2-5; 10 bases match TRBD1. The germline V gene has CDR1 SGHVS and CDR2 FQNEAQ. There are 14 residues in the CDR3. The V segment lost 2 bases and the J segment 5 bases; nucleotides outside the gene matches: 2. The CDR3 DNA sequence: TGTGCCAGCAGCTTAAGGGACAGGGGTGAGACCCAGTACTTC. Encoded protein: CASSLRDRGETQYF.

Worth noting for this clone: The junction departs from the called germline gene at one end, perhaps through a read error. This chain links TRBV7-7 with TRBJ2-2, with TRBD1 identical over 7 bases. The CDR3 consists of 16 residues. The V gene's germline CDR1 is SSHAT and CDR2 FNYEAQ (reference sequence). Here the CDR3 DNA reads TGTGCTAGCAGCCTGGCGTCGGGGACAGACACCGGGGAGCTGTTTTTT. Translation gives CASSLASGTDTGELFF.

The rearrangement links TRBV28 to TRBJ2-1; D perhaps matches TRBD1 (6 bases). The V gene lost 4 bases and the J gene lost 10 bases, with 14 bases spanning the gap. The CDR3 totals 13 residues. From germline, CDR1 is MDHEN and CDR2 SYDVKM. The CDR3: CASSSGAGGEQFF. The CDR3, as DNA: TGTGCCAGCAGTTCAGGGGCCGGTGGGGAGCAGTTCTTC.

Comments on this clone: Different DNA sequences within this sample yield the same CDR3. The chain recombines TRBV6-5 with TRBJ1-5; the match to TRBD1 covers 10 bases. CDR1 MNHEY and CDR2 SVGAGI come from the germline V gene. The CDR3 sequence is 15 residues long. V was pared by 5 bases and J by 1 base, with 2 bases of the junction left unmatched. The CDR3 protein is CASSPDRGSNQPQHF. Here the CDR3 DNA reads TGTGCCAGCAGTCCGGACAGGGGGAGCAATCAGCCCCAGCATTTT.

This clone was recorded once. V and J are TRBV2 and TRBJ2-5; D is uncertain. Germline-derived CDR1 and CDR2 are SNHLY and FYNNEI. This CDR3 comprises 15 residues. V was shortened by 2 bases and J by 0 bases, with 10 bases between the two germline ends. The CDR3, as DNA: TGTGCCAGCAGTGAAAGCCTAGGATACCAAGAGACCCAGTACTTC. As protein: CASSESLGYQETQYF.

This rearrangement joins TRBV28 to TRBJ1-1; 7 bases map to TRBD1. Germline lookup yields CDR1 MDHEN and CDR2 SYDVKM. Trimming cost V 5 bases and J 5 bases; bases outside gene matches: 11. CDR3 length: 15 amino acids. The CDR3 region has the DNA TGTGCCAGCAGTATACGACAGGGATCGAGGACTGAAGCTTTCTTT. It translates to CASSIRQGSRTEAFF.

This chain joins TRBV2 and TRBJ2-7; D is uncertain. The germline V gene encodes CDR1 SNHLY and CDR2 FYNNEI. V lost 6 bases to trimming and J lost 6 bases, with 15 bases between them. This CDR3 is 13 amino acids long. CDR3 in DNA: TGTGCCAGCAGGGAACTGAGCACGGGCGAGCAGTACTTC. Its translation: CASRELSTGEQYF.

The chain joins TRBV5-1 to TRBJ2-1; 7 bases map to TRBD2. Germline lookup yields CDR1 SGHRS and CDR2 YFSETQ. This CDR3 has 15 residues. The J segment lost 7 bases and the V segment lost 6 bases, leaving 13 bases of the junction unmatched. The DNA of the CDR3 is TGCGCCAGCACCCTTGAGGAGGGCGGGAGAAATGAGCAGTTCTTC. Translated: CASTLEEGGRNEQFF.

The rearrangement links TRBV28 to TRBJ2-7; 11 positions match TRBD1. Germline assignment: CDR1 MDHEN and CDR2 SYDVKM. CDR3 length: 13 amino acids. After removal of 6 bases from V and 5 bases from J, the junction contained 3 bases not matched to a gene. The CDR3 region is CASRGTGGNEQYF. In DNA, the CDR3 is TGTGCCAGCAGGGGGACAGGGGGTAACGAGCAGTACTTC.

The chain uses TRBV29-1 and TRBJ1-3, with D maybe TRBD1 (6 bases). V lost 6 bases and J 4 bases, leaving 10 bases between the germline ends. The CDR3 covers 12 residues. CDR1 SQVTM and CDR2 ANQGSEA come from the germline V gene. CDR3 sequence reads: CSVTGSGNTIYF. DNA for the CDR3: TGCAGCGTCACAGGGTCCGGAAACACCATATATTTT. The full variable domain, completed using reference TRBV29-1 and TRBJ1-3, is SAVISQKPSRDICQRGTSLTIQCQVDSQVTMMFWYRQQPGQSLTLIATANQGSEATYESGFVIDKFPISRPNLTFSTLTVSNMSPEDSSIYLCSVTGSGNTIYFGEGSWLTVV.

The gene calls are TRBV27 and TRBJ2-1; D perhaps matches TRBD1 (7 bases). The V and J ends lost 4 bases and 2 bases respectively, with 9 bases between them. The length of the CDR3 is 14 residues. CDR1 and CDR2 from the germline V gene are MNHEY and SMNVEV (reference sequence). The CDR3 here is CASSSGGTYNEQFF. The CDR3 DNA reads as TGTGCCAGCAGTTCAGGGGGGACCTACAATGAGCAGTTCTTC.

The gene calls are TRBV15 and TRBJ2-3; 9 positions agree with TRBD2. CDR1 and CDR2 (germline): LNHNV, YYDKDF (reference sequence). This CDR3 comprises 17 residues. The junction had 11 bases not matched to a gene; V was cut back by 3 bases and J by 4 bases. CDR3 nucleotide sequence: TGTGCCACCAGCAGGGGAATCGGACTAGCGAGTCCAGATACGCAGTATTTT. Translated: CATSRGIGLASPDTQYF.

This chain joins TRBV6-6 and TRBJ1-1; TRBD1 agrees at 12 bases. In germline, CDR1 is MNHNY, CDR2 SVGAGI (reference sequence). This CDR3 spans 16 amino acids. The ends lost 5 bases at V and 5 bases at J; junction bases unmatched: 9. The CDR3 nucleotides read TGTGCCAGCAGTGTCGGGACAGGGGGCGCGCGGACTGAAGCTTTCTTT. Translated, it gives CASSVGTGGARTEAFF.

In nucleotides, the CDR3 is TGCGCCAGCAGCTTGGGGACAGGGGGCACCGGCGAGCAGTACTTC. Amino acids: CASSLGTGGTGEQYF. The chain carries TRBV5-1 and TRBJ2-5; TRBD1 matches 11 bases. The J call is in doubt because the DNA end fits TRBJ2-7 better. CDR3 size: 15 residues. Germline CDR1 is SGHRS and CDR2 is YFSETQ.

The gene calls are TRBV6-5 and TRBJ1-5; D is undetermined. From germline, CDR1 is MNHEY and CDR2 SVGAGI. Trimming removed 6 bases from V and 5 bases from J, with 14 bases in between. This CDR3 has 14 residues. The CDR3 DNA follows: TGTGCCAGCAGGAGGGAGCCTAATCATCAGCCCCAGCATTTT. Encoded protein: CASRREPNHQPQHF.

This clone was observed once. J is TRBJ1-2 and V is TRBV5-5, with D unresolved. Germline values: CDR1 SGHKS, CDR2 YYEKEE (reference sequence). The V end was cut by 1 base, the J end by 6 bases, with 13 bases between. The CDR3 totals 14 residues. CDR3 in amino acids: CASSLFGGRDGYTF. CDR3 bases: TGTGCCAGCAGCTTGTTCGGAGGGCGGGATGGCTACACCTTC.

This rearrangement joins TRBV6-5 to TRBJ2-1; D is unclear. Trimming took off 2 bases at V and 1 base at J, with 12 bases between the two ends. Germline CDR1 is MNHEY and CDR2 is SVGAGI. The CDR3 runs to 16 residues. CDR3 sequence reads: CASSYRSHASYNEQFF. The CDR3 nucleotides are TGTGCCAGCAGTTACCGGAGCCACGCATCCTACAATGAGCAGTTCTTC.

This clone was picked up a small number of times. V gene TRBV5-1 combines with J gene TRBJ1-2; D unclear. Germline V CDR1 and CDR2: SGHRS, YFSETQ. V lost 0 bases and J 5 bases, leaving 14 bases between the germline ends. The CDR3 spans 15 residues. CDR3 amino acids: CASSLVGRGSYGYTF. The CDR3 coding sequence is TGCGCCAGCAGCTTGGTAGGACGGGGAAGTTATGGCTACACCTTC.

CDR3 bases: TGTGCCAGCAGTTTGTTAGGGGGCTCGGATAATTCACCCCTCCACTTT. It translates to CASSLLGGSDNSPLHF. The rearrangement uses TRBV28 and TRBJ1-6; 7 nucleotides line up with TRBD1. This CDR3 is 16 amino acids long. The V gene end was trimmed by 3 bases and the J gene end by 5 bases; junction bases not matched to a gene: 7. Germline lookup yields CDR1 MDHEN and CDR2 SYDVKM.

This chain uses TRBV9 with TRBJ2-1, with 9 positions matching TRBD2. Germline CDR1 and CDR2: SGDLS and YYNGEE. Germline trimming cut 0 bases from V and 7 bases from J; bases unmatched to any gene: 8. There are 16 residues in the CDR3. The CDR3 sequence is CASSVGLAANFNEQFF. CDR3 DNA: TGTGCCAGCAGCGTAGGACTAGCGGCGAATTTTAATGAGCAGTTCTTC.

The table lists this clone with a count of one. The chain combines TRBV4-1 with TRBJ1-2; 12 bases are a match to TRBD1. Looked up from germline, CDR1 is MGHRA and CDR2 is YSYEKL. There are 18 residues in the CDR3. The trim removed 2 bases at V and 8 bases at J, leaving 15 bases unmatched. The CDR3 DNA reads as TGCGCCAGCAGCCAATCCTCCCTGGGACAGGGGGCTCCGCGCGGCTACACCTTC. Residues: CASSQSSLGQGAPRGYTF.

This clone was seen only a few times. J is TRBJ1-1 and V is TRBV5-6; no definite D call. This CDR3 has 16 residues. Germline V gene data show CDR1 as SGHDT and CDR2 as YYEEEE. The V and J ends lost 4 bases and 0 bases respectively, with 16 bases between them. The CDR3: CASSLGLREMNTEAFF. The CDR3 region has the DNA TGTGCCAGCAGCCTTGGACTTAGGGAGATGAACACTGAAGCTTTCTTT. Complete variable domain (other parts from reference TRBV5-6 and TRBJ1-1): DAGVTQSPTHLIKTRGQQVTLRCSPKSGHDTVSWYQQALGQGPQFIFQYYEEEERQRGNFPDRFSGHQFPNYSSELNVNALLLGDSALYLCASSLGLREMNTEAFFGQGTRLTVV.

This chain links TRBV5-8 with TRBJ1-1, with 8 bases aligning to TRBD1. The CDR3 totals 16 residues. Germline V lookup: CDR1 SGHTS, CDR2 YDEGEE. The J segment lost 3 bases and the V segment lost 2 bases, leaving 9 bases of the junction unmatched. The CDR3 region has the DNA TGTGCCAGCAGCTTAATATGGAACAGGGGGGACACTGAAGCTTTCTTT. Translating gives CASSLIWNRGDTEAFF.

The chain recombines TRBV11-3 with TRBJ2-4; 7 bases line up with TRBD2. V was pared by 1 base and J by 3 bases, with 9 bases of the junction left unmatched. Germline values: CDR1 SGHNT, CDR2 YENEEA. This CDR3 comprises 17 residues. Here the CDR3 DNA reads TGTGCCAGCAGCTTAGGGGTCGACTCGGGGGGCAAAAACATTCAGTACTTC. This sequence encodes CASSLGVDSGGKNIQYF.

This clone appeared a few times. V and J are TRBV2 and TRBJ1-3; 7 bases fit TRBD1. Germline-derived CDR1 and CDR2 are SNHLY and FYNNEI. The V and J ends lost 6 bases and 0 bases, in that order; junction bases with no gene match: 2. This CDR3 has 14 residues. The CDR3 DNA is TGTGCCAGCAGCGGGACAGACTCTGGAAACACCATATATTTT. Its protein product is CASSGTDSGNTIYF.